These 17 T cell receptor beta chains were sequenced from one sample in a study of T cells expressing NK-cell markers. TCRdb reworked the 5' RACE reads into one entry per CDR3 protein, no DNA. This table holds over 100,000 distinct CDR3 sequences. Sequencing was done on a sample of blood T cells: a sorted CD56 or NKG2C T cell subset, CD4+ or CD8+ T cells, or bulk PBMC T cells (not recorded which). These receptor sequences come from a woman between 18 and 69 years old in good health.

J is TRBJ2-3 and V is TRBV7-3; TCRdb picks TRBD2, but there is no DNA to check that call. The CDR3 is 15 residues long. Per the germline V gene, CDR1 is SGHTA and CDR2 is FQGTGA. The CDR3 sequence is CASSLGTSRTDTQYF.

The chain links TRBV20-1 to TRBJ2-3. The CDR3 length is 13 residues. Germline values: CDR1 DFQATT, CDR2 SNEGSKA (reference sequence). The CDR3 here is CSASLASTDTQYF.

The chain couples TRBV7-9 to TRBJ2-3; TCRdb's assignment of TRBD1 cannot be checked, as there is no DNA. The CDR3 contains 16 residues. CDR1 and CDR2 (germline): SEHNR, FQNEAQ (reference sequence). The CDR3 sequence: CASSSPRGAGTDTQYF.

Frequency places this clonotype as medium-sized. CDR3 amino acids: CASSLQASYEQYF. V usage is TRBV25-1 and J usage is TRBJ2-7; the TRBD1 assignment by TCRdb is unverifiable without DNA. The CDR3 has 13 amino acids. Germline-derived CDR1 and CDR2 are MGHDK and SYGVNS.

The CDR3 is CATSREQGNTEAFF. The chain recombines TRBV15 with TRBJ1-1; no DNA is available, so the TRBD1 call from TCRdb remains unchecked. The CDR3 has 14 residues. Germline V gene data show CDR1 as LNHNV and CDR2 as YYDKDF (reference sequence). Combining the CDR3 with reference TRBV15 and TRBJ1-1 gives the whole variable domain DAMVIQNPRYQVTQFGKPVTLSCSQTLNHNVMYWYQQKSSQAPKLLFHYYDKDFNNEADTPDNFQSRRPNTSFCFLDIRSPGLGDTAMYLCATSREQGNTEAFFGQGTRLTVV.

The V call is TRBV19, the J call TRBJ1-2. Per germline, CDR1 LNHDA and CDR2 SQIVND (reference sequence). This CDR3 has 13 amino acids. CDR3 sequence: CASSIPTIGGYTF.

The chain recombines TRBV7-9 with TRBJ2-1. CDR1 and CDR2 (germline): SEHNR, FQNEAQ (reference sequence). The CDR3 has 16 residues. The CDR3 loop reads CASSLFGQKRLNEQFF. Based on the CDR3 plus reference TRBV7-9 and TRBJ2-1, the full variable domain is DTGVSQNPRHKITKRGQNVTFRCDPISEHNRLYWYRQTLGQGPEFLTYFQNEAQLEKSRLLSDRFSAERPKGSFSTLEIQRTEQGDSAMYLCASSLFGQKRLNEQFFGPGTRLTVL.

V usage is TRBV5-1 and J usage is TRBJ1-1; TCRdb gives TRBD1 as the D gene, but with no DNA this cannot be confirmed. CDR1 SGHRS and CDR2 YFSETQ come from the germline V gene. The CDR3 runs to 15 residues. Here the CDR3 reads CASSLARTENTEAFF. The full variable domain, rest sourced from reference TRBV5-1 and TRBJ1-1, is KAGVTQTPRYLIKTRGQQVTLSCSPISGHRSVSWYQQTPGQGLQFLFEYFSETQRNKGNFPGRFSGRQFSNSRSEMNVSTLELGDSALYLCASSLARTENTEAFFGQGTRLTVV.

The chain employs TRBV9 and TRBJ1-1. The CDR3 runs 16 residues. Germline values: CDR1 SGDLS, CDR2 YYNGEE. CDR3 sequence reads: CASSPEGEIMNTEAFF.

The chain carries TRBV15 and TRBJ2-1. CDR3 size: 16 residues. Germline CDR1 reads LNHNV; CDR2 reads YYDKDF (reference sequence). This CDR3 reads CATSRGEASSYNEQFF. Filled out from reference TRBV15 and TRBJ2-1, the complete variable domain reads DAMVIQNPRYQVTQFGKPVTLSCSQTLNHNVMYWYQQKSSQAPKLLFHYYDKDFNNEADTPDNFQSRRPNTSFCFLDIRSPGLGDTAMYLCATSRGEASSYNEQFFGPGTRLTVL.

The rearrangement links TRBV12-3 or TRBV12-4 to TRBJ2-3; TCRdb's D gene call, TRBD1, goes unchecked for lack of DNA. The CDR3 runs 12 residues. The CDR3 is CAIGTLTDTQYF.

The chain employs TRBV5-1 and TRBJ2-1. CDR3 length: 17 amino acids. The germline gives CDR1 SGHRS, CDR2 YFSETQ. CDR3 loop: CASSTPTWGSSYNEQFF.

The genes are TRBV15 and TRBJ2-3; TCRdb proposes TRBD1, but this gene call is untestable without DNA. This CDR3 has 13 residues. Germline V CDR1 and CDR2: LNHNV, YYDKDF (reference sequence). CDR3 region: CATSRLGGDTQYF.

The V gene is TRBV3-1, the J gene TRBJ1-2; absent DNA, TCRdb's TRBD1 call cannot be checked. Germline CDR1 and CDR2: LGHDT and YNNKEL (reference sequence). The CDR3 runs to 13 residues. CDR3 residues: CASSQETGDGYTF.

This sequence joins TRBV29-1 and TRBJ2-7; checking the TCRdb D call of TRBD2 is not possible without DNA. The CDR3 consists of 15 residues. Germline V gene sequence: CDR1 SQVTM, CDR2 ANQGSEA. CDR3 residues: CSVEDGTSGSYEQYF.

CDR3 loop: CAISETGALEQYF. This sequence joins TRBV10-3 and TRBJ2-7; TCRdb proposes TRBD1, but this gene call is untestable without DNA. Germline assignment: CDR1 ENHRY and CDR2 SYGVKD. The CDR3 is made up of 13 amino acids.

The CDR3 here is CASSPTSPGANEQFF. The gene calls are TRBV12-3 or TRBV12-4 and TRBJ2-1; TCRdb gives TRBD2 as the D gene, but with no DNA this cannot be confirmed. CDR3 length: 15 amino acids.